This T cell receptor beta chain originates from a study of control samples from healthy donors and cancer patients. This CDR3 is built from 11 residues. Trimming removed 5 bases at V and 6 bases at J, with 8 bases between. Germline CDR1 MNHEY, CDR2 SVGEGT. Some clones are missing from TCRdb's copy, which holds only in-frame ones; the method was immunoSEQ multiplex PCR. The sample includes 100,000 or so clones, roughly 85% of them seen just once. The sequenced sample consisted of blood. The source is a woman aged 45-65 years in good health. This rearrangement joins TRBV6-2 or TRBV6-3 to TRBJ2-7; D not resolved. The CDR3 is CASSPPGEQYF. The CDR3 nucleotides read TGTGCCAGCAGTCCCCCAGGCGAGCAGTACTTC.